This TCR beta chain is drawn from a study of T cell repertoires in cytomegalovirus infection. Study overall: A matching HLA type, together with CMV infection, was signaled by public TCR beta signatures.

J gave up 3 bases and V 4 bases, and 6 bases lay outside the gene matches. The CDR3 extends over 14 amino acids. Germline CDR1 and CDR2: SGDLS and YYNGEE. Remarks on this clonotype: Antigen unknown.

TCRdb fed the reads into MiXCR, producing one record per CDR3 protein. The data show about 230,000 distinct CDR3 sequences, with 22% seen just once and about 20% held by the top ten. The study's findings and limits: What dominated the ex vivo response were HLA-C-restricted CMV-specific TCR beta clonotypes. Based on cumulative public TCR beta family frequency, carriers of CMV plus the relevant HLA were identified.

This TCR was sampled from a human donor in good health (CMV status not recorded). Some clones in this sample may be carry-over from other donors' samples. V gene TRBV9 combines with J gene TRBJ1-2; 7 nucleotides line up with TRBD1. Source material: CD8+ T cells from PBMCs. The CDR3 nucleotides are TGTGCCAGCAGCCTGGCCGGGACAGACTATGGCTACACCTTC. Encoded protein: CASSLAGTDYGYTF.